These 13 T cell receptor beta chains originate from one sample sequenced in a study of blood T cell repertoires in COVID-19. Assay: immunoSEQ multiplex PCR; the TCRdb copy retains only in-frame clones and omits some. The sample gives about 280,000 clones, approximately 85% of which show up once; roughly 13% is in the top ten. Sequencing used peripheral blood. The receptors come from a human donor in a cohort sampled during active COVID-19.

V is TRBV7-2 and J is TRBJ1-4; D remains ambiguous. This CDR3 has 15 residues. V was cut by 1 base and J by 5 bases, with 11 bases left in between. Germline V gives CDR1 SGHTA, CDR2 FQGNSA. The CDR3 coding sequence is TGTGCCAGCAGCTTAGGGCGGCATGGGAATGAAAAACTGTTTTTT. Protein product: CASSLGRHGNEKLFF.

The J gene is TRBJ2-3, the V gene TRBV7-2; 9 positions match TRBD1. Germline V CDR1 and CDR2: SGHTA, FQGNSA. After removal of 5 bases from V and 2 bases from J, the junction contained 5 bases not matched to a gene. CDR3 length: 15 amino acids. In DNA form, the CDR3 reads TGTGCCAGCAGCGGCGGGACAGGGATCACAGATACGCAGTATTTT. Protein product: CASSGGTGITDTQYF.

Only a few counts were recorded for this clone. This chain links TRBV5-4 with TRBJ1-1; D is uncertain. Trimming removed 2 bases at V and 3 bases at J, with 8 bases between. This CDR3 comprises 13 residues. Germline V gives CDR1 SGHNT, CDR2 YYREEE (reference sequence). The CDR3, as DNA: TGTGCCAGCAGCTTAAGGCGGGACACTGAAGCTTTCTTT. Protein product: CASSLRRDTEAFF.

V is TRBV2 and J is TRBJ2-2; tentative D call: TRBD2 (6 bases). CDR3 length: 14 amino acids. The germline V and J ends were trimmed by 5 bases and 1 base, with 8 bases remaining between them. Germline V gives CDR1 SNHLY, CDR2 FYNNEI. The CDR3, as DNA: TGTGCCAGCAGTTGGGGAGGGAACACCGGGGAGCTGTTTTTT. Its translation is CASSWGGNTGELFF.

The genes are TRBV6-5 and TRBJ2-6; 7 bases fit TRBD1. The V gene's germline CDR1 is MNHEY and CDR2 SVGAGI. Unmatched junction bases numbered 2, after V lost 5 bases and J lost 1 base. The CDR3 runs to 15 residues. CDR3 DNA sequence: TGTGCCAGCAGTACAGGGGCATCTGGGGCCAACGTCCTGACTTTC. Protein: CASSTGASGANVLTF.

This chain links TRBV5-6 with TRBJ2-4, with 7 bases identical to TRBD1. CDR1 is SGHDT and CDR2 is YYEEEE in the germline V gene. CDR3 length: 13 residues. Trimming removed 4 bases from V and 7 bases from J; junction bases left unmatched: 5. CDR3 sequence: CASSPGQYNIQYF. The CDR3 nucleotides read TGTGCCAGCAGCCCGGGACAGTACAACATTCAGTACTTC.

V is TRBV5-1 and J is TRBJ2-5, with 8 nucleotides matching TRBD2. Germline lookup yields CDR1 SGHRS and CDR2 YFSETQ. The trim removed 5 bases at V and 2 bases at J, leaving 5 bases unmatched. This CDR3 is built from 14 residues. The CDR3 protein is CASRATSGQETQYF. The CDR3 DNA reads TGCGCCAGCAGGGCTACTAGCGGACAAGAGACCCAGTACTTC. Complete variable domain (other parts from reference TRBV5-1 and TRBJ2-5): KAGVTQTPRYLIKTRGQQVTLSCSPISGHRSVSWYQQTPGQGLQFLFEYFSETQRNKGNFPGRFSGRQFSNSRSEMNVSTLELGDSALYLCASRATSGQETQYFGPGTRLLVL.

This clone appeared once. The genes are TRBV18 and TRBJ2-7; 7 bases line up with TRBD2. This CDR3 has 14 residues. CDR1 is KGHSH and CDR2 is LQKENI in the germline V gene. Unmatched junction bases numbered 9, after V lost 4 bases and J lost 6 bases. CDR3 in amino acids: CASSHSGTMPEQYF. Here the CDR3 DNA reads TGTGCCAGCTCACACTCCGGGACTATGCCCGAGCAGTACTTC.

For the CDR3, the DNA is TGCAGTGCTAGTTCTCAGTCCTACAATGAGCAGTTCTTC. This gives the protein CSASSQSYNEQFF. The rearrangement joins TRBV20-1 to TRBJ2-1, with D unresolved. Germline lookup yields CDR1 DFQATT and CDR2 SNEGSKA (reference sequence). Trimming left V 3 bases short and J 1 base short, with 7 bases between. CDR3 length: 13 residues.

The CDR3 nucleotides read TGCAGTGCTAGTCTACAGGGTTTGAATCCAGATACGCAGTATTTT. Protein: CSASLQGLNPDTQYF. The rearrangement joins TRBV20-1 to TRBJ2-3; tentative D call: TRBD1 (6 bases). Looked up from germline, CDR1 is DFQATT and CDR2 is SNEGSKA (reference sequence). The CDR3 is 15 amino acids. V shed 3 bases and J shed 4 bases, with 17 bases lying between them.

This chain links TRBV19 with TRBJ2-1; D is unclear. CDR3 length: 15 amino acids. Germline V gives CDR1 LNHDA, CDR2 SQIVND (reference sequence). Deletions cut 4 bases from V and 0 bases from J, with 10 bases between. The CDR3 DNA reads TGTGCCAGTAGTAGCGGCAGCTCCTCCTACAATGAGCAGTTCTTC. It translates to CASSSGSSSYNEQFF.

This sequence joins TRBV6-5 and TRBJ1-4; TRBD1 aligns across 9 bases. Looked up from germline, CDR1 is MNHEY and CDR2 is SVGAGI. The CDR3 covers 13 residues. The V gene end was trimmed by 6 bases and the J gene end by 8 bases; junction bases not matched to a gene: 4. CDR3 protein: CASRQQGAEKLFF. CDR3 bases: TGTGCCAGCAGACAACAGGGGGCGGAAAAACTGTTTTTT.

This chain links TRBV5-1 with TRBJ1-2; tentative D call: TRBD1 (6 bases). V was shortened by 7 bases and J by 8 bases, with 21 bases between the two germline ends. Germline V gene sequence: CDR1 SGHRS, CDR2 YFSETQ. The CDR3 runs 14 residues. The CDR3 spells CASQQTTGLLGYTF. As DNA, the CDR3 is TGCGCCAGCCAACAGACGACAGGCCTTTTAGGCTACACCTTC.